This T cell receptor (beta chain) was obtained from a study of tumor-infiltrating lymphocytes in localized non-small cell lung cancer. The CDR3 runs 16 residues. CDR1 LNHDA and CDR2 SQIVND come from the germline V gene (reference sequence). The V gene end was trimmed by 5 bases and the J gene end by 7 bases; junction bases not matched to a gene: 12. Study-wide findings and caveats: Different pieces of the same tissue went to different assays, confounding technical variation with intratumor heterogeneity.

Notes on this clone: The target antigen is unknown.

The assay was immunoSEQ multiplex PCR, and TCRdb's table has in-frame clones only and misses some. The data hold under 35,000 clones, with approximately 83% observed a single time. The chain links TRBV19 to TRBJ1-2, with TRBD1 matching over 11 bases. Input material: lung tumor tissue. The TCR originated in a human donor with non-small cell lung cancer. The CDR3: CASSVNSGTGGGGYTF. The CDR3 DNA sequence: TGTGCCAGTAGTGTCAATTCCGGGACAGGGGGAGGTGGCTACACCTTC.